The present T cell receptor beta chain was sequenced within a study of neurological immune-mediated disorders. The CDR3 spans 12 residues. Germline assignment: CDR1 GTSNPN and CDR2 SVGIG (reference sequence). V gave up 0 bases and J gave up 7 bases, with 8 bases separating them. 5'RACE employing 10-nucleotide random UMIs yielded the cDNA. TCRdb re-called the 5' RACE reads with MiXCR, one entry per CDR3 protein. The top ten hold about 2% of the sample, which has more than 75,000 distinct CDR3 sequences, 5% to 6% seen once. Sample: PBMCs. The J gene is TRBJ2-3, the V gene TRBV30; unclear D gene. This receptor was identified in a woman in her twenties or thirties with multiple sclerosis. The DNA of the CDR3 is TGTGCCTGGAGTGTAGTAGCAAATACGCAGTATTTT. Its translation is CAWSVVANTQYF.